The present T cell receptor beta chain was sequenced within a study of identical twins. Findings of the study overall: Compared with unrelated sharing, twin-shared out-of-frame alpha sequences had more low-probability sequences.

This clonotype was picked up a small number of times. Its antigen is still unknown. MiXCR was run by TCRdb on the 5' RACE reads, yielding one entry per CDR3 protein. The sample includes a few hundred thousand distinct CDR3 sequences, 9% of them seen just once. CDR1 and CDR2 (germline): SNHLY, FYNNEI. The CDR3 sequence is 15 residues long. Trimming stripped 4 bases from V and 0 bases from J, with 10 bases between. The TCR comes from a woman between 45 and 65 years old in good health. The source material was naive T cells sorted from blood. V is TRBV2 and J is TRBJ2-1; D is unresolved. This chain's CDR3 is CASSVGQRSYNEQFF. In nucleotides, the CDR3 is TGTGCCAGCAGTGTTGGGCAGCGCTCCTACAATGAGCAGTTCTTC.